The table lists the clone carrying this T cell receptor beta chain with many counts. Template switching added a universal primer binding site, and final cDNA carried unique molecular identifiers. TCRdb reprocessed the 5' RACE reads with MiXCR, giving one entry per CDR3 protein. The table records approximately 500,000 distinct CDR3 sequences, about 15% of them present only once. All donors were healthy Caucasians. This sample is drawn from a study of identical twins. Trimming pared 2 bases from V and 5 bases from J, leaving 9 bases between. Germline CDR1 reads LGHNA; CDR2 reads YNFKEQ. The CDR3 covers 14 residues. The same data also went into a second study, on yellow fever vaccine responses in identical twins.

The TCR was taken from a young woman in good health. Sequences were obtained from CD4+ T cells sorted from blood. The chain carries TRBV4-2 and TRBJ1-4; D unresolved. CDR3 nucleotides: TGTGCCAGCAGCCAACTGACGGGAAATGAAAAACTGTTTTTT. As protein: CASSQLTGNEKLFF.